This TCR beta chain was found in a study of blood T cell repertoires in COVID-19. Study overall: Researchers got acute and convalescent COVID-19 samples from the United States, Italy and Spain.

This clone was seen only a few times. The method was immunoSEQ multiplex PCR; TCRdb's version includes in-frame clones alone and lacks a portion of them. The sample has some 200,000 clones, around 80% seen once. The CDR3 extends over 15 amino acids. V was pared by 7 bases and J by 4 bases, with 8 bases of the junction left unmatched. Germline values: CDR1 SEHNR, CDR2 FQNEAQ (reference sequence). V and J are TRBV7-9 and TRBJ2-1, with 9 bases matching TRBD2. Sequencing used peripheral blood. The sequence came from a man between 45 and 60 years old with active or convalescent COVID-19. CDR3 in DNA: TGTGCCAGCACCGGGGGCGGGAGGGATTACAATGAGCAGTTCTTC. Its translation: CASTGGGRDYNEQFF.